The clone carrying this TCR beta chain appeared a single time. Antigen specificity is unknown. Possible read error: a much larger clone is one base away. The conserved closing phenylalanine or tryptophan is absent in this CDR3, likely reflecting a read error. These data come from a study of T cells in Graves' hyperthyroidism and ophthalmopathy. Uncontrolled infection, other autoimmune disease, pregnancy or lactation led to exclusion. The PBMCs studied were ones that came from about 9.9 ml fresh peripheral blood. The length of the CDR3 is 17 residues. Between the trimmed V and J ends, which lost 1 base and 0 bases, there was a span of 15 bases. Germline V gene lookup returns CDR1 KGHSH and CDR2 LQKENI. Overall study results and limits: Ophthalmopathy was model-predicted a median about 6.7 months pre-onset.

What was amplified from RNA transcripts were TCR beta CDR3 regions. In the first-round RT-PCR of the TCR CDR3, the HTBI primer set was used. TCRdb itself ran the multiplex PCR reads through MiXCR, one entry per CDR3 protein. The table records hundreds of thousands of distinct CDR3 sequences, about 13% of them present only once. The clonotype was recovered from a woman aged 18 to 35 with Graves' hyperthyroidism. The V gene is TRBV18, the J gene TRBJ2-5, with D possibly being TRBD2 (6 bases). Sequenced sample: blood. CDR3 DNA sequence: TGTGCCAGCTCACCACAAGAGGGACTTCGGTACCAAGAGACCCAGTACCTC. Residues: CASSPQEGLRYQETQYL.